This is a list of T cell receptor beta chains from one sample in a study of beta chain features in type 1 diabetes. Sequencing used immunoSEQ multiplex PCR; TCRdb keeps in-frame clones, though not all of them. The data contain 110,000 to 150,000 clones, nearly 9.5% of them singletons. Material for sequencing was central memory CD4+ T cells from blood. These receptor sequences come from a man younger than 35 in good health. Both conserved end residues are part of each CDR3. The D gene is left open where the match is weak. The size of a clone is reported for some rows only, either as once, few or many, or as a class for expanded clones.

CDR3 protein	CDR3 DNA	clone size	D gene	V gene	J gene
CASSLRGYRGGFYEQYF	TGTGCCAGCAGCCTCCGGGGTTACAGGGGAGGTTTCTACGAGCAGTACTTC	-	-	TRBV14	TRBJ2-7
CASSEYGTANTGELFF	TGTGCCAGCAGTGAATATGGGACTGCGAACACCGGGGAGCTGTTTTTT	-	-	TRBV2	TRBJ2-2
CASSLGGTNYGYTF	TGTGCCAGCAGCTTAGGGGGCACTAACTATGGCTACACCTTC	few	-	TRBV7-2	TRBJ1-2
CATGEGTGGNEQFF	TGCGCCACCGGGGAGGGAACAGGGGGCAATGAGCAGTTCTTC	-	-	TRBV5-1	TRBJ2-1
CASSGQGEQYF	TGCGCCAGCAGCGGACAGGGTGAGCAGTACTTC	-	TRBD1	TRBV10-1	TRBJ2-7
CASSFGVIGTKETQYF	TGTGCCAGCAGCTTTGGGGTTATCGGGACAAAAGAGACCCAGTACTTC	few	-	TRBV5-6	TRBJ2-5
CASSPPSGGVTDTQYF	TGTGCCAGCAGCCCCCCGAGCGGGGGGGTCACAGATACGCAGTATTTT	few	TRBD2	TRBV7-2	TRBJ2-3
CASSPSLLGNTEAFF	TGTGCCAGCAGCCCTTCCCTCCTCGGGAACACTGAAGCTTTCTTT	few	-	TRBV9	TRBJ1-1
CASSLSSGGNEQFF	TGTGCCAGCAGCTTATCTAGCGGGGGGAATGAGCAGTTCTTC	few	TRBD2	TRBV11-2	TRBJ2-1
CASSLVPTGSNNEQFF	TGTGCCAGCAGCTTAGTACCGACAGGGAGTAATAATGAGCAGTTCTTC	few	TRBD1	TRBV7-7	TRBJ2-1
CSGGDDEQFF	TGCAGTGGGGGGGACGATGAGCAGTTCTTC	-	-	TRBV20-1	TRBJ2-1
CASSTRGNEQFF	TGTGCCAGCAGTACCAGGGGGAATGAGCAGTTCTTC	-	TRBD1	TRBV6-5	TRBJ2-1
CASSLNLYEQYF	TGTGCCAGCAGCTTAAATCTCTACGAGCAGTACTTC	-	-	TRBV7-2	TRBJ2-7
CASTLEGDYNSPLHF	TGTGCCAGCACACTAGAAGGAGATTATAATTCACCCCTCCACTTT	-	-	TRBV6-5	TRBJ1-6
CASSPEGFNQPQHF	TGTGCCAGCTCACCGGAGGGATTTAATCAGCCCCAGCATTTT	few	-	TRBV18	TRBJ1-5
CASSVSGGPAYEQYF	TGCGCCAGCAGCGTTAGCGGGGGGCCCGCCTACGAGCAGTACTTC	-	TRBD2	TRBV5-1	TRBJ2-7
CASSLGTGTAETQYF	TGTGCCAGCAGCTTAGGGACCGGGACAGCAGAGACCCAGTACTTC	few	TRBD1	TRBV7-9	TRBJ2-5